One sample yielded the 8 T cell receptor beta chains listed below, sequenced in a study of shared clonotypes between healthy human individuals. Using immunoSEQ multiplex PCR, the repertoire was profiled, and TCRdb retains in-frame clones only, with some absent. The sample shows 950,000 to 1,100,000 clones, around 76% of them seen only once. Material for sequencing was memory CD4+ T cells sorted from blood. Subset of the sample: CD45RA-negative fraction. These receptor sequences come from a man aged 18 to 30 in good health.

This clone was picked up a small number of times. The chain has TRBV20-1 and TRBJ1-2; TRBD1 is a possible D gene (6 bases). Germline loops: CDR1 DFQATT, CDR2 SNEGSKA (reference sequence). Trimming stripped 3 bases from V and 7 bases from J, with 9 bases between. The length of the CDR3 is 11 residues. This CDR3 reads CSASRQAGYTF. The CDR3 coding sequence is TGCAGTGCTAGCCGACAGGCTGGCTACACCTTC.

The chain employs TRBV7-9 and TRBJ2-5; the match to TRBD2 covers 9 bases. This CDR3 spans 18 amino acids. The J segment lost 1 base and the V segment lost 2 bases, leaving 11 bases of the junction unmatched. Looked up from germline, CDR1 is SEHNR and CDR2 is FQNEAQ (reference sequence). Here the CDR3 reads CASSLRGATGLAQETQYF. The CDR3 DNA sequence: TGTGCCAGCAGCTTAAGGGGGGCTACGGGACTAGCCCAAGAGACCCAGTACTTC.

The rearrangement joins TRBV28 to TRBJ1-1, with D perhaps TRBD1 (6 bases). The CDR3 has 14 residues. Deletions cut 6 bases from V and 6 bases from J, with 17 bases between. CDR1 and CDR2 (germline): MDHEN, SYDVKM. The CDR3 here is CASRPGGGSAEAFF. In DNA, the CDR3 is TGTGCCAGCAGGCCCGGCGGGGGCAGTGCTGAAGCTTTCTTT.

This clone was found many times. This chain uses TRBV30 with TRBJ2-5; either TRBD1 or TRBD2 may fit D (5 bases each). CDR3 length: 13 residues. The ends were cut back, 1 base at V and 1 base at J, with 7 bases in the middle. Germline values: CDR1 GTSNPN, CDR2 SVGIG (reference sequence). The CDR3 here is CAWSGGVQETQYF. DNA for the CDR3: TGTGCCTGGAGTGGAGGGGTCCAAGAGACCCAGTACTTC.

The table lists this clone with a few counts. This rearrangement joins TRBV19 to TRBJ2-7, with D perhaps matching TRBD1 (5 bases). CDR1 and CDR2 from the germline V gene are LNHDA and SQIVND (reference sequence). This CDR3 has 14 amino acids. The V end lost 3 bases, the J end lost 3 bases, and 12 bases lay between the germline ends. The CDR3 region is CASSMAGKVYEQYF. Written as DNA, the CDR3 is TGTGCCAGTAGTATGGCAGGGAAAGTCTACGAGCAGTACTTC.

The V and J genes are TRBV28 and TRBJ1-6; D possibly corresponds to TRBD1 (6 bases). CDR1 is MDHEN, CDR2 SYDVKM, per germline. With 4 bases removed from V and 7 bases from J, the gap between germline ends came to 20 bases. CDR3 length: 17 residues. CDR3 amino acids: CASSSRTEALLNSPLHF. CDR3 sequence (DNA): TGTGCCAGCAGTTCCAGGACAGAAGCCCTCCTGAATTCACCCCTCCACTTT.

This chain uses TRBV9 with TRBJ1-6, with a weak D call TRBD1 (6 bases). Deletions cut 2 bases from V and 7 bases from J, with 13 bases between. The CDR3 runs 15 residues. CDR1 is SGDLS and CDR2 is YYNGEE in the germline V gene. The CDR3 is CASSVDGQPNSPLHF. In nucleotides, the CDR3 is TGTGCCAGCAGCGTCGACGGACAGCCGAATTCACCCCTCCACTTT.

This sequence joins TRBV5-4 and TRBJ1-6; D ambiguous. The V and J ends lost 0 bases and 7 bases respectively, with 8 bases between them. The CDR3 runs to 14 residues. CDR1 is SGHNT, CDR2 YYREEE, per germline (reference sequence). The chain's CDR3 is CASSLVAENSPLHF. Here the CDR3 DNA reads TGTGCCAGCAGCTTGGTCGCCGAGAATTCACCCCTCCACTTT.